The sequence of this T cell receptor beta chain was determined in a study of blood T cell repertoires in COVID-19. Overall study context: The United States, Italy and Spain were the sources of the acute and convalescent COVID-19 samples. The cDNA or gDNA used as material had been derived from T cells, B-cell-depleted T cells, or PBMCs.

Per the original methods: How many nucleated cells were present was estimated from reference gene primer amplification. Repertoires were generated with immunoSEQ multiplex PCR, while TCRdb's copy carries only in-frame clones and drops some. Clone size and V and J calls were adopted from that table, with D and trimming inferred from the DNA. Among roughly 290,000 clones listed, around 87% were seen once. The CDR3 is made up of 14 amino acids. Germline-derived CDR1 and CDR2 are SGHTA and FQGNSA. V dropped 3 bases and J dropped 3; count of bases not matched to a gene: 1. The rearrangement links TRBV7-2 to TRBJ1-5; 8 nucleotides match TRBD1. This TCR was recovered from a woman between 45 and 60 years old who had recovered from COVID-19. The sequenced sample consisted of peripheral blood. The CDR3 coding sequence is TGTGCCAGCAGCTTGACAGGGGACAATCAGCCCCAGCATTTT. Translation: CASSLTGDNQPQHF.